This TCR beta chain stems from a study of shared clonotypes between healthy human individuals. The study's findings and limits: Clonotypes that were shared across four donors made up roughly 5% of naive CD4 clonotypes.

A word on this clone: Its cognate antigen is unknown.

Profiled with immunoSEQ multiplex PCR; TCRdb holds only in-frame clones, not every one. The sample holds approximately 1.5 million clones, just under 99% seen once. Germline CDR1 and CDR2: MNHEY and SMNVEV (reference sequence). There are 16 residues in the CDR3. V lost 5 bases, J lost 7 bases, and 7 bases stayed unmatched. The receptor was derived from a man between 25 and 39 years old in good health. The V gene is TRBV27, the J gene TRBJ2-1, with TRBD2 identical over 14 bases. Sequenced material: naive CD4+ T cells sorted from blood. Sample subset: CD45RA+ positively selected. The CDR3 coding sequence is TGTGCCAGCAGTACGGGACTAGCGGGAGTTCGGAATGAGCAGTTCTTC. Encoded protein: CASSTGLAGVRNEQFF.